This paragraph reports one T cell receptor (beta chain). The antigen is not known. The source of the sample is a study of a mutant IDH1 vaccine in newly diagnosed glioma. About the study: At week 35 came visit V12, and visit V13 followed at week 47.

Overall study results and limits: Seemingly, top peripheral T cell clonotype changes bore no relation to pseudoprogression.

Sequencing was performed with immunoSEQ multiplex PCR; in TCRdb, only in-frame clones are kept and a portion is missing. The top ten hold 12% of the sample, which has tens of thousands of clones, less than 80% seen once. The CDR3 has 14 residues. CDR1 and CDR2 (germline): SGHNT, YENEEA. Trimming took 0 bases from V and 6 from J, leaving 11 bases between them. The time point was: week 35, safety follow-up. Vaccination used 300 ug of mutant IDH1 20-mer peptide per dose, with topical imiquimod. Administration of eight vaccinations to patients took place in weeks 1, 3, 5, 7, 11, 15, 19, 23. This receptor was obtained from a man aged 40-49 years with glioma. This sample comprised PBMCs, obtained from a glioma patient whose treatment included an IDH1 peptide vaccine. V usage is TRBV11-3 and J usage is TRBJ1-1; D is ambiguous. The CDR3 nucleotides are TGTGCCAGCAGCTTAGATCAGGATAGCGCTGAAGCTTTCTTT. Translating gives CASSLDQDSAEAFF.